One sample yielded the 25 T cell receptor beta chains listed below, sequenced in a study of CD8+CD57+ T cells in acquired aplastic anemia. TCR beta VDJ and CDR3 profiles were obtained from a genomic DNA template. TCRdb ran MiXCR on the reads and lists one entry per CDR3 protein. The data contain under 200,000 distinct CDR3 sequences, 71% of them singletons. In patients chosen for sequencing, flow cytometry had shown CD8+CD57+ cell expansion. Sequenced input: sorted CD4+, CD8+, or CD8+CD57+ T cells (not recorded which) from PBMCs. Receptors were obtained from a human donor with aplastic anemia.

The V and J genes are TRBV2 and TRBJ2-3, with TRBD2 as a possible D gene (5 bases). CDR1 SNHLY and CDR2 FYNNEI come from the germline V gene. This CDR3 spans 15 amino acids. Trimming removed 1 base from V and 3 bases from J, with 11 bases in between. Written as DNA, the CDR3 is TGTGCCAGCAGTGAAGGAGGATCGGGGACAGATACGCAGTATTTT. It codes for CASSEGGSGTDTQYF.

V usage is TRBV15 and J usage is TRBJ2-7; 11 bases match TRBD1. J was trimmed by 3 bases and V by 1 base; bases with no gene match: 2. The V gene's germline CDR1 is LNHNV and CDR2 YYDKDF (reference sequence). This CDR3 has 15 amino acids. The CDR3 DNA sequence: TGTGCCACCAGCAGAGGGACAGGGGGCAGCTACGAGCAGTACTTC. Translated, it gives CATSRGTGGSYEQYF.

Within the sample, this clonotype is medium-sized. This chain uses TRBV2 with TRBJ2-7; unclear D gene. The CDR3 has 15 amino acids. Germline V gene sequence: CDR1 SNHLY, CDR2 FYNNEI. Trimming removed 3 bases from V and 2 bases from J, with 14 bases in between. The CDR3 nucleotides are TGTGCCAGCAGTGACCCGGTGATAGGCCCCTACGAGCAGTACTTC. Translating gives CASSDPVIGPYEQYF.

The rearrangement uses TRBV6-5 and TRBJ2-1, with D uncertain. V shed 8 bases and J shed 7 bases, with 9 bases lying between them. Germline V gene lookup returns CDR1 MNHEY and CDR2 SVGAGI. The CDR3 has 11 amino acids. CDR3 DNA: TGTGCCAGCGAAGGAAGAAATGAGCAGTTCTTC. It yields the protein CASEGRNEQFF.

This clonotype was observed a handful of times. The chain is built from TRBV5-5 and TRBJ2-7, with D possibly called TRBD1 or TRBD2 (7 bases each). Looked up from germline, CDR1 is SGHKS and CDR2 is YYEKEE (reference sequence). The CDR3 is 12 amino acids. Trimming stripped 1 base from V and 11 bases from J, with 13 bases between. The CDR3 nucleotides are TGTGCCAGCAGCTTGATGACAGGGAGGGAGTACTTC. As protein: CASSLMTGREYF. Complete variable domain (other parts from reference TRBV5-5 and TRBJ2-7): DAGVTQSPTHLIKTRGQQVTLRCSPISGHKSVSWYQQVLGQGPQFIFQYYEKEERGRGNFPDRFSARQFPNYSSELNVNALLLGDSALYLCASSLMTGREYFGPGTRLTVT.

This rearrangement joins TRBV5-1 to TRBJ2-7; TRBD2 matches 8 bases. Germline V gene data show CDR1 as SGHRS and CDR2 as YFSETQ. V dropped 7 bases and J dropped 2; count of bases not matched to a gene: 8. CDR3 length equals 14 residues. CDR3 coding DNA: TGCGCCAGCGCGACCGGGACTAGTACCTACGAGCAGTACTTC. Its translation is CASATGTSTYEQYF.

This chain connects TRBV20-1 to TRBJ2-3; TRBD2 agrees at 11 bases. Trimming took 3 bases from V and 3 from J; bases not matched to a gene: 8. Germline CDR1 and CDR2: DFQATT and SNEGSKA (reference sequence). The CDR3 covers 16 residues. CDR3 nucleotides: TGCAGTGCTAGTCAGCTAGCGGGGGGCACTACAGATACGCAGTATTTT. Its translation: CSASQLAGGTTDTQYF.

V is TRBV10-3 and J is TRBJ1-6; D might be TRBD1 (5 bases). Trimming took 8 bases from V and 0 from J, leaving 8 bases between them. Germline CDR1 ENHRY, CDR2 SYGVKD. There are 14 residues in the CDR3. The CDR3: CAIWGGSYNSPLHF. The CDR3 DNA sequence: TGTGCCATCTGGGGGGGCTCCTATAATTCACCCCTCCACTTT.

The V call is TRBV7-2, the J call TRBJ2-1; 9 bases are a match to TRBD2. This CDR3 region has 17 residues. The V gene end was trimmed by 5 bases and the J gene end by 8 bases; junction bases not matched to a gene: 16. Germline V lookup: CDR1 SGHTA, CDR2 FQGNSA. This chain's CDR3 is CASSPSLGASGKHEQFF. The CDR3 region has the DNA TGTGCCAGCAGCCCCTCCCTGGGGGCTAGCGGGAAACATGAGCAGTTCTTC.

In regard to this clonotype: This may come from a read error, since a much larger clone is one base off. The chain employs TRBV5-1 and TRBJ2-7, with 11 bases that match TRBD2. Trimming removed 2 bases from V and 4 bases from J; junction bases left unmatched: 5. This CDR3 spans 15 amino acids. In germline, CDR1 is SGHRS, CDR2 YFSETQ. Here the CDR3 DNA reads TGCGCCAGCAGCTTTGAGGCTAGCGGGGGGTACGAGCAGTACTTC. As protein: CASSFEASGGYEQYF.

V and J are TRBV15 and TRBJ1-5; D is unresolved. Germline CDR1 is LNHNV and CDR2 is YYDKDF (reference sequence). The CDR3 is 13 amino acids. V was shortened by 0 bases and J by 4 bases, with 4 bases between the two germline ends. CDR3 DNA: TGTGCCACCAGCAGAGATCATAATCAGCCCCAGCATTTT. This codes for CATSRDHNQPQHF.

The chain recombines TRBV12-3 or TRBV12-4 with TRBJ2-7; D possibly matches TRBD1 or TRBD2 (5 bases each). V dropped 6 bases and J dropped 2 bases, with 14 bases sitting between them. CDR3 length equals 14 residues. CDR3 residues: CASSGDGWAYEQYF. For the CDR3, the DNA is TGTGCCAGCAGCGGGGACGGATGGGCCTACGAGCAGTACTTC.

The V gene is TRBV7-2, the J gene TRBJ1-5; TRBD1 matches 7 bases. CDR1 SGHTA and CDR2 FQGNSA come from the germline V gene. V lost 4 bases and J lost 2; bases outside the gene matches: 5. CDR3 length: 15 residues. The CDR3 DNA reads TGTGCCAGCAGCTCGACAGGGTTGGGCAATCAGCCCCAGCATTTT. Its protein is CASSSTGLGNQPQHF.

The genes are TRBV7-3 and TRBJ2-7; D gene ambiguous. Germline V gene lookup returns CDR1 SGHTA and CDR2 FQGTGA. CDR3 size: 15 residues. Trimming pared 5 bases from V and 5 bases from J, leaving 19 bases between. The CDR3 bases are TGTGCCAGCAGCCCCGCCGCAGCCCCCGTTCACGAGCAGTACTTC. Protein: CASSPAAAPVHEQYF.

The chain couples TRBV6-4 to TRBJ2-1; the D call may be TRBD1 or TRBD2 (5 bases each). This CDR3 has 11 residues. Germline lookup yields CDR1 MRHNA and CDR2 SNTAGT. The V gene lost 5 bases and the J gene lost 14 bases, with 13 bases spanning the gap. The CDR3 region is CASSSGFGEFF. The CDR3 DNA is TGTGCCAGCAGTTCAGGGTTCGGGGAGTTCTTC.

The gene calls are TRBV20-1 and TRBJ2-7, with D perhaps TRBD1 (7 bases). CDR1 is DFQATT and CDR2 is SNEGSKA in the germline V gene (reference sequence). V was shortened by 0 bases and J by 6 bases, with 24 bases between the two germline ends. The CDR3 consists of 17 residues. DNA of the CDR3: TGCAGTGCTAGAGATTTAGGCCAGGGGGGCCAGATGGGCGAGCAGTACTTC. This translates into CSARDLGQGGQMGEQYF.

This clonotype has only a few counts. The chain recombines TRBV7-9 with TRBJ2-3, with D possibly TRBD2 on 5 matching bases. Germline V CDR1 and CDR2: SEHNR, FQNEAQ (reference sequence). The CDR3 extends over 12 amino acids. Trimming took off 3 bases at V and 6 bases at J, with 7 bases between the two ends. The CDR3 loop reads CASSFSGDTQYF. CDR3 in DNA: TGTGCCAGCAGCTTCTCGGGGGATACGCAGTATTTT.

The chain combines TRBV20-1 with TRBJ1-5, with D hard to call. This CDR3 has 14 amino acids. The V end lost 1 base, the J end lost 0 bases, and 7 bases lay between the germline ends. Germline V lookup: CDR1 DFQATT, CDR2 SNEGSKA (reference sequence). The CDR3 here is CSARGMYSNQPQHF. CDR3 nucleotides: TGCAGTGCTAGAGGGATGTATAGCAATCAGCCCCAGCATTTT.

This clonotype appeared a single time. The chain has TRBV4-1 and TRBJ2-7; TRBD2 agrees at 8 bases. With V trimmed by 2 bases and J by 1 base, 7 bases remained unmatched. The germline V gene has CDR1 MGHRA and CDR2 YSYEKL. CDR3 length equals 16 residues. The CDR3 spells CASSQPLTSGSYEQYF. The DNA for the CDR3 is TGCGCCAGCAGCCAACCTCTTACTAGCGGATCCTACGAGCAGTACTTC.

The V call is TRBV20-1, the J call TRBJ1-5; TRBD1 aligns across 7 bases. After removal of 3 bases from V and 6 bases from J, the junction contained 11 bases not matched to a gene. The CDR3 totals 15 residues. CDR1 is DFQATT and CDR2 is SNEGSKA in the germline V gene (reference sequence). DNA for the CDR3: TGCAGTGCTAGCGCACTTCTAGGGGGCGGTCAGCCCCAGCATTTT. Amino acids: CSASALLGGGQPQHF.

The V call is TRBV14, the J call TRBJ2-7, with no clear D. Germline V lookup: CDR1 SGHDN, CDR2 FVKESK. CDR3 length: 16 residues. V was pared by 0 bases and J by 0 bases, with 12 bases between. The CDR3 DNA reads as TGTGCCAGCAGCCAAGATTACGGGTCAGCCTCCTACGAGCAGTACTTC. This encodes CASSQDYGSASYEQYF.

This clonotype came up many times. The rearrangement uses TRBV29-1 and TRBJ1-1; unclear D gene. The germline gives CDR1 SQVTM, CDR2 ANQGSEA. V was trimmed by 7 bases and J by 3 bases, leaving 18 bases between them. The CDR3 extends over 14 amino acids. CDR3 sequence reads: CSAGGGLGYTEAFF. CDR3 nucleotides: TGCAGCGCCGGAGGCGGGTTAGGCTACACTGAAGCTTTCTTT.

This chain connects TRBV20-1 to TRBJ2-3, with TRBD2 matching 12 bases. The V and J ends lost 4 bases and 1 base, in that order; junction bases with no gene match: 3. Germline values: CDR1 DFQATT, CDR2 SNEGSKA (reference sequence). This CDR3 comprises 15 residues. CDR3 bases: TGCAGTGCTACGCGACTAGCGGGGGGCACAGATACGCAGTATTTT. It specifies CSATRLAGGTDTQYF.

In DNA, the CDR3 is TGTGCCACCAGTGATACAGGGGGCCGGAGCTCCTACGAGCAGTACTTC. Encoded protein: CATSDTGGRSSYEQYF. The rearrangement links TRBV24-1 to TRBJ2-7; TRBD1 agrees at 9 bases. This CDR3 has 16 residues. Germline assignment: CDR1 KGHDR and CDR2 SFDVKD. With 3 bases clipped from V and 0 bases from J, the junction kept 5 bases outside the gene matches.

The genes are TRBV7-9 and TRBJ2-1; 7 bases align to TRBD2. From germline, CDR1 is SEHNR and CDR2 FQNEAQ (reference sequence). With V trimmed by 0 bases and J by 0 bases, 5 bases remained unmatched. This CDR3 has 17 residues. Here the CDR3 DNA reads TGTGCCAGCAGCTTAGCGGGGGGGGACTTCTCCTACAATGAGCAGTTCTTC. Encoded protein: CASSLAGGDFSYNEQFF.